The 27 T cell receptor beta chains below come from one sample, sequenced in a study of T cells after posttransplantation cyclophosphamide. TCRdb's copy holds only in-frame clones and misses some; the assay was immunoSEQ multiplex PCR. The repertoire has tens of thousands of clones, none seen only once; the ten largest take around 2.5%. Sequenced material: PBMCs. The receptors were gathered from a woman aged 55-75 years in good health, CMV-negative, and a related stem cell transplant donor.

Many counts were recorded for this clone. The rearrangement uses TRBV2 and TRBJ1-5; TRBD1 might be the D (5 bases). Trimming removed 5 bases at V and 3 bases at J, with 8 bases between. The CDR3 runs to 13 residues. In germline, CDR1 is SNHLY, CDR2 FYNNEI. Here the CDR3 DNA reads TGTGCCAGCAGTAAGGACATCAATCAGCCCCAGCATTTT. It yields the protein CASSKDINQPQHF.

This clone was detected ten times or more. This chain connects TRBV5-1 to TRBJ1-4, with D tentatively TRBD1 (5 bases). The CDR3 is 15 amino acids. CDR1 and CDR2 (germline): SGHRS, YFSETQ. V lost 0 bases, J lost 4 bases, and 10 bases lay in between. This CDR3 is CASSLGAGSNEKLFF. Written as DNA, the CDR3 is TGCGCCAGCAGCTTGGGTGCAGGGAGTAATGAAAAACTGTTTTTT.

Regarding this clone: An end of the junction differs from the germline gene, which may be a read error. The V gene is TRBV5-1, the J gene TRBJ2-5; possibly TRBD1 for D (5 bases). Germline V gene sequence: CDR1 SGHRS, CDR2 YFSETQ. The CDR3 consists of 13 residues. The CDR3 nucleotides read TGCGCCAACAGCTTGGACACCCAAGAGACCCAGTACTTC. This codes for CANSLDTQETQYF.

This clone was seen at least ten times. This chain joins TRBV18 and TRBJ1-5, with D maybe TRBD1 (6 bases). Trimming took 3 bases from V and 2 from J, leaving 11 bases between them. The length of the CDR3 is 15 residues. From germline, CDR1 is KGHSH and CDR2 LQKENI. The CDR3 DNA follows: TGTGCCAGCTCACCCGGGGGGCAGGGCAATCAGCCCCAGCATTTT. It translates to CASSPGGQGNQPQHF. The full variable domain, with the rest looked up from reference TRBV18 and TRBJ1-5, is NAGVMQNPRHLVRRRGQEARLRCSPMKGHSHVYWYRQLPEEGLKFMVYLQKENIIDESGMPKERFSAEFPKEGPSILRIQQVVRGDSAAYFCASSPGGQGNQPQHFGDGTRLSIL.

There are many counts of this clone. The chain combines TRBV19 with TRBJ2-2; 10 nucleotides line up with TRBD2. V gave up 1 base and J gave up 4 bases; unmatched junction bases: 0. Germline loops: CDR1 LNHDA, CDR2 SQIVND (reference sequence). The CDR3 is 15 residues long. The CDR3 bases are TGTGCCAGTAGTATAGGACTAGCGGGCACCGGGGAGCTGTTTTTT. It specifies CASSIGLAGTGELFF.

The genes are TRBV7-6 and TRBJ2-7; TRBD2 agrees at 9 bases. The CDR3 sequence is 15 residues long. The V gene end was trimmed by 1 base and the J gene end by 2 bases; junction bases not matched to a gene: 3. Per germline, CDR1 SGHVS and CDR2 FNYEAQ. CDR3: CASSLDSGRPYEQYF. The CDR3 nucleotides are TGTGCCAGCAGCTTAGATAGCGGGAGACCCTACGAGCAGTACTTC.

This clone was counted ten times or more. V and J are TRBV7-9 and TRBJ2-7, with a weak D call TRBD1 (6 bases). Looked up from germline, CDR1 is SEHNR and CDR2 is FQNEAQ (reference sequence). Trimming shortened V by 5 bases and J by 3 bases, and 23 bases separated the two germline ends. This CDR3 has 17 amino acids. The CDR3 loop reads CASSRAAGVQGGYEQYF. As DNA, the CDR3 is TGTGCCAGCAGCCGGGCGGCCGGCGTACAGGGCGGCTACGAGCAGTACTTC.

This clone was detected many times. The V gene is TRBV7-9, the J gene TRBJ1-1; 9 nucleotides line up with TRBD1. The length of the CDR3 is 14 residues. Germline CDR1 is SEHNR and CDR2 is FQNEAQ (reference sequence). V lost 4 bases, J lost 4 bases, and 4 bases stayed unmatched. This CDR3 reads CASSSQGAGTEAFF. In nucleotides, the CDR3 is TGTGCCAGCAGCTCACAGGGGGCGGGCACTGAAGCTTTCTTT.

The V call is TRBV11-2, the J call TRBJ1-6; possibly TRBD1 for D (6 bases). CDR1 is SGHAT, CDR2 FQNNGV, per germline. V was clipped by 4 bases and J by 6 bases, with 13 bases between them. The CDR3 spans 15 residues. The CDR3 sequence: CASSSGGGGNSPLHF. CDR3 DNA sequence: TGTGCCAGCAGCTCCGGAGGGGGGGGTAATTCACCCCTCCACTTT.

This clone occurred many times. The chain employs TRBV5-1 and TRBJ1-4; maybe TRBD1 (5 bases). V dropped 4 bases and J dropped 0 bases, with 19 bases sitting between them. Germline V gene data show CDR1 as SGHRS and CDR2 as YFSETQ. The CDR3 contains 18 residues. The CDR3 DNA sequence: TGCGCCAGCAGCCTGGACGGCTGGGGGACTACAACTAATGAAAAACTGTTTTTT. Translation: CASSLDGWGTTTNEKLFF.

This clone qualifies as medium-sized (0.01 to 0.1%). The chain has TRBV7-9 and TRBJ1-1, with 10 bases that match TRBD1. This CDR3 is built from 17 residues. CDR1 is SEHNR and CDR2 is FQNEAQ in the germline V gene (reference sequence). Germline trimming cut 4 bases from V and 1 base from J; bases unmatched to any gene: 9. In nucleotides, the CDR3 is TGTGCCAGCAGCTCCCTTGGGACAGGGGCCTCGAACACTGAAGCTTTCTTT. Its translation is CASSSLGTGASNTEAFF.

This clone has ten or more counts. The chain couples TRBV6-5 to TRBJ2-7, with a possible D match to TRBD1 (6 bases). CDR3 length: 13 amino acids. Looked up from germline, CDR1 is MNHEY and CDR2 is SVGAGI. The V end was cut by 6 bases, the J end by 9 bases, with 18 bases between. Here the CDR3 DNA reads TGTGCCAGCAGAGGGGTCAGGGGTACGAGGCAGTACTTC. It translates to CASRGVRGTRQYF.

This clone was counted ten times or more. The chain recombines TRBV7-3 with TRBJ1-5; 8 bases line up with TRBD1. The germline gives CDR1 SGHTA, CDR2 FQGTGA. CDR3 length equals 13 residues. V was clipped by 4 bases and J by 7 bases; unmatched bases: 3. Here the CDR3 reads CASSSDRGQPQHF. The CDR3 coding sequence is TGTGCCAGCAGCTCAGACAGGGGCCAGCCCCAGCATTTT.

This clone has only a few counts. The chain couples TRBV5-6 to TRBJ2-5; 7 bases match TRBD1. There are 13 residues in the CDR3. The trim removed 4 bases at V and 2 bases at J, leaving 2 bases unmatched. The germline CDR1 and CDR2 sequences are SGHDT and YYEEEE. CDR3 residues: CASSGTAQETQYF. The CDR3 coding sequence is TGTGCCAGCAGCGGGACAGCTCAAGAGACCCAGTACTTC.

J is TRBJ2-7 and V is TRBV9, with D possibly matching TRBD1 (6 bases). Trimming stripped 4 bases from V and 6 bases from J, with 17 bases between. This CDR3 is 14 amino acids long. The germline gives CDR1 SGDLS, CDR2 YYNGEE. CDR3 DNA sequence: TGTGCCAGCAGCTCTCTACAGGGAAGAGGCGAGCAGTACTTC. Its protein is CASSSLQGRGEQYF.

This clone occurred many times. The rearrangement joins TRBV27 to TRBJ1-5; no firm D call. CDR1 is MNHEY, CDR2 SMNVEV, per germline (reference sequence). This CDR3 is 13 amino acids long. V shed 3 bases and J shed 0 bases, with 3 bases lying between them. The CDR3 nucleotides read TGTGCCAGCAGTTTCTCTAGCAATCAGCCCCAGCATTTT. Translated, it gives CASSFSSNQPQHF.

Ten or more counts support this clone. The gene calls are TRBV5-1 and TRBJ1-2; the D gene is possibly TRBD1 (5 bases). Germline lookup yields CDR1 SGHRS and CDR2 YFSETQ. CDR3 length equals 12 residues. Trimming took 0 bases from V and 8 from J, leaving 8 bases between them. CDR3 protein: CASSLDRQGYTF. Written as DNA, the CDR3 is TGCGCCAGCAGCTTGGACAGGCAAGGCTACACCTTC.

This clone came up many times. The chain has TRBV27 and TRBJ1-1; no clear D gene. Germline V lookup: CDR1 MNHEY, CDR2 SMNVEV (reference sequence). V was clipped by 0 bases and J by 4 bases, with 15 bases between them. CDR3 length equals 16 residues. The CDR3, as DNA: TGTGCCAGCAGTTTATCCTGGAGGGTCGGAGGCACTGAAGCTTTCTTT. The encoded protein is CASSLSWRVGGTEAFF.

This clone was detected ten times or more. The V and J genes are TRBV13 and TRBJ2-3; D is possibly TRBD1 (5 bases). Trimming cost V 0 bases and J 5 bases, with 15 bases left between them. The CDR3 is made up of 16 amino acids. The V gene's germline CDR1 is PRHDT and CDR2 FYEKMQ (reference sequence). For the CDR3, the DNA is TGTGCCAGCAGCTTAGGCCTCGGCAGGGCAGAAGATACGCAGTATTTT. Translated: CASSLGLGRAEDTQYF.

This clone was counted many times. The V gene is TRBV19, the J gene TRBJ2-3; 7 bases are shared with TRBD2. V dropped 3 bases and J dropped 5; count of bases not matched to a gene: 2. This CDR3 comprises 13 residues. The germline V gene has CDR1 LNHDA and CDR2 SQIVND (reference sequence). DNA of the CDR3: TGTGCCAGTAGTATGGGGGGGAAAGATACGCAGTATTTT. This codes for CASSMGGKDTQYF. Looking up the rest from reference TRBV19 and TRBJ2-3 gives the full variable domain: DGGITQSPKYLFRKEGQNVTLSCEQNLNHDAMYWYRQDPGQGLRLIYYSQIVNDFQKGDIAEGYSVSREKKESFPLTVTSAQKNPTAFYLCASSMGGKDTQYFGPGTRLTVL.

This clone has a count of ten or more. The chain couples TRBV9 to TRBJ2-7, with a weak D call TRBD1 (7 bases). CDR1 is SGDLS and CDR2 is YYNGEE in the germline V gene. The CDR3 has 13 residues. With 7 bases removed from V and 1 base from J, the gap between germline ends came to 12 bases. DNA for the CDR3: TGTGCCAGCGGAGGGGGCGGGTCCTACGAGCAGTACTTC. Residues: CASGGGGSYEQYF.

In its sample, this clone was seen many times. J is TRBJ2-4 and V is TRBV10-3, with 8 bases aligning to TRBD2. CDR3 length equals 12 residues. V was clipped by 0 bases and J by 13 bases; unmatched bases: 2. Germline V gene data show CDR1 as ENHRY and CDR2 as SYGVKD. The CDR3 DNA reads TGTGCCATCAGTGAGTCGCGGGGGGAACAGTACTTC. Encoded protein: CAISESRGEQYF.

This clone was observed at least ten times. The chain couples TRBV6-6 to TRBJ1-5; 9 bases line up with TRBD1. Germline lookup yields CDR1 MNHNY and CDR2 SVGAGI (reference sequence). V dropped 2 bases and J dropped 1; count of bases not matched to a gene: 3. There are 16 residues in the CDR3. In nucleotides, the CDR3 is TGTGCCAGCAGTTACGGGACAGGGCAAAGCAATCAGCCCCAGCATTTT. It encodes CASSYGTGQSNQPQHF.

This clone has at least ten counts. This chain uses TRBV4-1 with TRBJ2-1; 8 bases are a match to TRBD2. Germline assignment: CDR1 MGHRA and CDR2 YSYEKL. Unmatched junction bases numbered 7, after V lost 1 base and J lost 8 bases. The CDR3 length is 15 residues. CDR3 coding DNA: TGCGCCAGCAGCCAAGGCAATAGCGGGAATGATGAGCAGTTCTTC. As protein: CASSQGNSGNDEQFF.

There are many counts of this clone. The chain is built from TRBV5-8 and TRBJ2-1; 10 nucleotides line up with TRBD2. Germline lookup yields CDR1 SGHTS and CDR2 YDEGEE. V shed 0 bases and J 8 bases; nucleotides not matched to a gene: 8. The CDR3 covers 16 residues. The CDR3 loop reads CASSLDRLAGGYEQFF. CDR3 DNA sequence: TGTGCCAGCAGCTTGGATCGACTAGCGGGCGGGTATGAGCAGTTCTTC.

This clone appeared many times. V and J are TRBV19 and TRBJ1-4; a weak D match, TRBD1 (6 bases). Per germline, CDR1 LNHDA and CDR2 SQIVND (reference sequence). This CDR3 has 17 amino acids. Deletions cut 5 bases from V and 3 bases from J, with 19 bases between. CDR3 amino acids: CASSLRQVGAANEKLFF. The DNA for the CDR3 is TGTGCCAGTAGTCTTCGACAGGTTGGGGCAGCTAATGAAAAACTGTTTTTT.

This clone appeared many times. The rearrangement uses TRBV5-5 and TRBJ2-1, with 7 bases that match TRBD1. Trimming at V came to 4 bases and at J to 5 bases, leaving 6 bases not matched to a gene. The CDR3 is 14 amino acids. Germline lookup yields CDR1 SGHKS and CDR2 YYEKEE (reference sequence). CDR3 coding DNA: TGTGCCAGCAGCCTGACAGGGTGGGACAATGAGCAGTTCTTC. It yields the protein CASSLTGWDNEQFF.